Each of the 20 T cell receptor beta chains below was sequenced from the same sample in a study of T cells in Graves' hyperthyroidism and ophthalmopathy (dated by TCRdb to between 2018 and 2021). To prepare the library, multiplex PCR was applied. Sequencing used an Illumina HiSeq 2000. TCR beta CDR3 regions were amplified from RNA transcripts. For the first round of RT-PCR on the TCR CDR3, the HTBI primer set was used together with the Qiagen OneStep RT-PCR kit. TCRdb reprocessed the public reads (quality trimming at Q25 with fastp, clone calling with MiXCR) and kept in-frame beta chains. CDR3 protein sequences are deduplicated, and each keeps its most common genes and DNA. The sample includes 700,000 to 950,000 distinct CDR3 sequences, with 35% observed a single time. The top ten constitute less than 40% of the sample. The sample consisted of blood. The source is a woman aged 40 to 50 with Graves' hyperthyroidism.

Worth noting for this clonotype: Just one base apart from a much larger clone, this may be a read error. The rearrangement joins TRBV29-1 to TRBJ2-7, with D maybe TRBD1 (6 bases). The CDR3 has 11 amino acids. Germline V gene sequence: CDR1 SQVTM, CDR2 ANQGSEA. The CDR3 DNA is TGCAACGTACAGGGACCCTGCGAGCAGTACTTC. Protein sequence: CNVQGPCEQYF.

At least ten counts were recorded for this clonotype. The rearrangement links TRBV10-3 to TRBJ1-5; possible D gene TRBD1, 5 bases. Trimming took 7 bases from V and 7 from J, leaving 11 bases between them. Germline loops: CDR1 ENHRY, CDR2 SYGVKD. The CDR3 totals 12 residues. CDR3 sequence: CAINSEGQPQHF. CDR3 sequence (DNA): TGTGCCATCAACTCCGAGGGGCAGCCCCAGCATTTT.

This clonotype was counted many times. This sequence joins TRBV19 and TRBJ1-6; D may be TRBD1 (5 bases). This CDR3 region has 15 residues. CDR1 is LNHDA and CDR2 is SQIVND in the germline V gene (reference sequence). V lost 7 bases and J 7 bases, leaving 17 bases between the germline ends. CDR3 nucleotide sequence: TGTGCCAGTACCATAGGGTGGGGGGGAAATTCACCCCTCCACTTT. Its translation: CASTIGWGGNSPLHF.

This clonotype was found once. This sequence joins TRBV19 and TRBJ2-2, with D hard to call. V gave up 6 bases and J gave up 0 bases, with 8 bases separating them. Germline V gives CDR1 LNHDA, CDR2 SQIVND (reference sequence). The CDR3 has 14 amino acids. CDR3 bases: TGTGCCAGTAGCTTTTTCGCGAACACCGGGGAGCTGTTTTTT. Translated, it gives CASSFFANTGELFF.

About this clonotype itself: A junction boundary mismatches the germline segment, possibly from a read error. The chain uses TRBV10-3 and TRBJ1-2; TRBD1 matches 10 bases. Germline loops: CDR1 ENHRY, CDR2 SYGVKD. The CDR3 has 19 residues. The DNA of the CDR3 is TGTGCCAGCAGTTACCCGCCGACCGGGACAGGGGATTCGAGCTATGGCTACACCTTC. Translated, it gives CASSYPPTGTGDSSYGYTF.

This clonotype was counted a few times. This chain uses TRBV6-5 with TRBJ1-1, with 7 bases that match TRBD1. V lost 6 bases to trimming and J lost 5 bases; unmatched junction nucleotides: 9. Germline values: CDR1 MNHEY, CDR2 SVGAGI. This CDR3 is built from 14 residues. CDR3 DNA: TGTGCCAGCAGGGAAGACAGGGCGCGGACTGAAGCTTTCTTT. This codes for CASREDRARTEAFF.

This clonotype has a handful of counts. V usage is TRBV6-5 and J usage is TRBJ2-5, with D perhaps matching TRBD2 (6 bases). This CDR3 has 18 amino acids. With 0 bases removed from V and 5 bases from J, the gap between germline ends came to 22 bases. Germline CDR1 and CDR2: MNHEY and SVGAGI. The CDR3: CASSYSTSHSGEGETQYF. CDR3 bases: TGTGCCAGCAGTTACTCGACATCCCATTCGGGAGAGGGGGAGACCCAGTACTTC.

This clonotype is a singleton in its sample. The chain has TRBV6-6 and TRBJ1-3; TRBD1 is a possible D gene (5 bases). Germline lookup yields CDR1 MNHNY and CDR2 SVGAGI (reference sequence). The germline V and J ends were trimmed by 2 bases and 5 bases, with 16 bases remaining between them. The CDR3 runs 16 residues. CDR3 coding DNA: TGTGCCAGCAGTTACCCGGGACGGACGGTTAGAAACACCATATATTTT. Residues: CASSYPGRTVRNTIYF.

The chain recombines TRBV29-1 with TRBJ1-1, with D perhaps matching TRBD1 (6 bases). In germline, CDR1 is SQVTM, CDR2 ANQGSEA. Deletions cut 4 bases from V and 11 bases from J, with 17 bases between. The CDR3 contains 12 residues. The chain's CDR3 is CSVAPGEELAFF. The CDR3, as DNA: TGCAGCGTTGCCCCAGGGGAAGAATTGGCTTTCTTT.

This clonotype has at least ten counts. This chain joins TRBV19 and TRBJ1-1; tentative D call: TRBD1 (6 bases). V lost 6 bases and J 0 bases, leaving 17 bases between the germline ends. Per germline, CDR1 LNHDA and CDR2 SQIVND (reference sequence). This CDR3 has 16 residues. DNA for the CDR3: TGTGCCAGTAGCCTTACAGGGTATGGGATGAACACTGAAGCTTTCTTT. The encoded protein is CASSLTGYGMNTEAFF.

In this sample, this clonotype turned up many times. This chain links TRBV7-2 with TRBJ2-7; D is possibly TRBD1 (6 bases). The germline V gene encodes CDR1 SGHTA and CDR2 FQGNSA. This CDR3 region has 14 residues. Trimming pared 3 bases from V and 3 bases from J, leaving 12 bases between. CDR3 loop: CASSLVSRGYEQYF. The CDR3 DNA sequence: TGTGCCAGCAGCTTGGTCAGCAGGGGCTACGAGCAGTACTTC.

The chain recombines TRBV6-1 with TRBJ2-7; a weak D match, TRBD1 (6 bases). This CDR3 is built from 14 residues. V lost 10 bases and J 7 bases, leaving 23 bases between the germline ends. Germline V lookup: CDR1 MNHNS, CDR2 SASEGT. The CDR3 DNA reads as TGTGCCACCAGCCCCCCTACAGGGTCGGGGGAGCAGTACTTC. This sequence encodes CATSPPTGSGEQYF.

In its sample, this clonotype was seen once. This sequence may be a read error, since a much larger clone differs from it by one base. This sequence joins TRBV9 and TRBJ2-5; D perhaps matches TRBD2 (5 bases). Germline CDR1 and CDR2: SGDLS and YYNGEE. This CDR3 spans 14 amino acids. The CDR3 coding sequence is TGTGCCGGCAGCTTATCGGACTTCCAAGAGACCCAGTACTTC. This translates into CAGSLSDFQETQYF.

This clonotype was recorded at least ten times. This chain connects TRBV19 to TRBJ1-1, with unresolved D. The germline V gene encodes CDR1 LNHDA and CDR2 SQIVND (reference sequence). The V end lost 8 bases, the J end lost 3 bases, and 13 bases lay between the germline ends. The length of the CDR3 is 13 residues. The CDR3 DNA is TGTGCCAGTGGGCAGACGAGGGACACTGAAGCTTTCTTT. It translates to CASGQTRDTEAFF.

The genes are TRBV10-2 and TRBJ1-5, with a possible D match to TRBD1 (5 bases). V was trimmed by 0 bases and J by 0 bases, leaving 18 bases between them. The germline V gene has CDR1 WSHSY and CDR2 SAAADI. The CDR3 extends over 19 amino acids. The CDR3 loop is CASSESGVGLLSSNQPQHF. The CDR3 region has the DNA TGCGCCAGCAGTGAGTCGGGGGTTGGTTTATTGTCTAGCAATCAGCCCCAGCATTTT.

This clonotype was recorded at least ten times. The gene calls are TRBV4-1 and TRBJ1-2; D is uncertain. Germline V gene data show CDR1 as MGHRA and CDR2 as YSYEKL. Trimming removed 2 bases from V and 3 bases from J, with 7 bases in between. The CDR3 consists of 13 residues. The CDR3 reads CASSQRGDYGYTF. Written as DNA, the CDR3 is TGCGCCAGCAGCCAACGCGGGGACTATGGCTACACCTTC.

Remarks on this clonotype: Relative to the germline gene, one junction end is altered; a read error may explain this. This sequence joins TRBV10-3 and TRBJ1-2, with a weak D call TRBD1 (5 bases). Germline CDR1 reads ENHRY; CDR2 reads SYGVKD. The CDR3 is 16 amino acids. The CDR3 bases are TGTGCCAGCAGTTACTCGATTGGGGCAGAAAGCTATGGCTACACCTTC. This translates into CASSYSIGAESYGYTF.

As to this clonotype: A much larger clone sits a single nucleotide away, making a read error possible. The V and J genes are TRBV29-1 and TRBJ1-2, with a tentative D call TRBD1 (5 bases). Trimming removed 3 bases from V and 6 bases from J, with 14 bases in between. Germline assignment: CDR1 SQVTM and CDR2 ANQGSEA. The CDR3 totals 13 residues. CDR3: CSVDDRQGHGYTF. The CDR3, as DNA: TGCAGCGTTGATGACCGGCAGGGCCATGGCTACACCTTC.

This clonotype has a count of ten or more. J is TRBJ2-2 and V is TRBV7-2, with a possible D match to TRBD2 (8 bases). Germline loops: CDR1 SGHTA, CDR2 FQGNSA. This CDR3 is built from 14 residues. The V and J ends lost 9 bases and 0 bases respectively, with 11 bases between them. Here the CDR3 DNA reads TGTGCCAGTAGCGGGACAGCGAACACCGGGGAGCTGTTTTTT. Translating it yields CASSGTANTGELFF.

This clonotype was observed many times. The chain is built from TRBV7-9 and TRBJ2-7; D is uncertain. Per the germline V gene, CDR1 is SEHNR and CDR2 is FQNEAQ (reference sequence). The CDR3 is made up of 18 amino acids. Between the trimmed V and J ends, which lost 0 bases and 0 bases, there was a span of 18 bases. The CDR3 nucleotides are TGTGCCAGCAGCTTAGCCGCCATACCCGTGCCAAGCTCCTACGAGCAGTACTTC. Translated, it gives CASSLAAIPVPSSYEQYF.